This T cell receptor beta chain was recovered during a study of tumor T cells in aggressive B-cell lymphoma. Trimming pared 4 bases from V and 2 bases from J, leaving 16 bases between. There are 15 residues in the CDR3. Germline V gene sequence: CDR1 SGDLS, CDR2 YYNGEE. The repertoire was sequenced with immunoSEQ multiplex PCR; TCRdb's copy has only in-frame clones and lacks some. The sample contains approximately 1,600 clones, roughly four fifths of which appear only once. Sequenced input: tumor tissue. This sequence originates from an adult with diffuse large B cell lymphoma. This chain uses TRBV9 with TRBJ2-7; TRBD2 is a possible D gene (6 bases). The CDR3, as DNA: TGTGCCAGCAGCTCCCCGGAGGGACCCACCTACGAGCAGTACTTC. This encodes CASSSPEGPTYEQYF.